Described below is a single TCR beta chain sequence and its context. The data were taken from a study of blood T cell repertoires in COVID-19. At the level of the study: Samples representing acute and convalescent COVID-19 were sourced from the United States, Italy and Spain.

Per the authors' pipeline: Amplified reference gene primers provided the basis for estimating nucleated cell counts. TCRdb's copy holds only in-frame clones and misses some; the assay was immunoSEQ multiplex PCR. V and J calls and clone size follow that table, whereas D and trimming were derived from the DNA. The sample shows roughly 390,000 clones, about 85% of them seen only once. There are 15 residues in the CDR3. Trimming removed 5 bases from V and 8 bases from J; junction bases left unmatched: 9. Looked up from germline, CDR1 is SGHTA and CDR2 is FQGTGA. The chain joins TRBV7-3 to TRBJ2-1; 10 bases align to TRBD2. Sequenced input: peripheral blood. The sequence was obtained from a woman under 30 with acute or convalescent COVID-19. The CDR3 sequence is CASSPDSGGADEQFF. The CDR3 DNA follows: TGTGCCAGCAGCCCCGACAGCGGGGGGGCTGATGAGCAGTTCTTC.